This T cell receptor (beta chain) was sequenced during a study of technical replicates of blood from several donors. The CDR3 consists of 14 residues. Germline V CDR1 and CDR2: PRHDT, FYEKMQ (reference sequence). V was clipped by 4 bases and J by 0 bases, with 10 bases between them. This clone appeared a single time. The method was immunoSEQ multiplex PCR; TCRdb's version includes in-frame clones alone and lacks a portion of them. The table shows some 81,000 clones, with about 91% occurring only once. V gene TRBV13 combines with J gene TRBJ2-7; possibly TRBD2 for D (5 bases). The receptor comes from a human donor in good health. Sequencing was carried out using T cells isolated from PBMCs. The CDR3 sequence is CASSSLSASYEQYF. CDR3 DNA: TGTGCCAGCAGCTCTCTTAGCGCCTCCTACGAGCAGTACTTC.